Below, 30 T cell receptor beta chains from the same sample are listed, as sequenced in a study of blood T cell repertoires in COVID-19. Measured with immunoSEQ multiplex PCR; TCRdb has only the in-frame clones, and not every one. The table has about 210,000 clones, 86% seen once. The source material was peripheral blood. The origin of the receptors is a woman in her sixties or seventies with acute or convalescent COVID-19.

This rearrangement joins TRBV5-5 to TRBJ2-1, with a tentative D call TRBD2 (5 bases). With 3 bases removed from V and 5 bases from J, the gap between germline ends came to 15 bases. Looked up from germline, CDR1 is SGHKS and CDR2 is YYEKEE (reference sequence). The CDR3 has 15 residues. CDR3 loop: CASSSGTQMNNEQFF. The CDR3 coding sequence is TGTGCCAGCAGCTCGGGAACGCAGATGAACAATGAGCAGTTCTTC.

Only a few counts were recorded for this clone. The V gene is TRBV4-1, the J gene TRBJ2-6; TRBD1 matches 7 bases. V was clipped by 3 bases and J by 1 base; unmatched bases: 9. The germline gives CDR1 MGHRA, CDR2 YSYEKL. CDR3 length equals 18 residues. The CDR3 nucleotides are TGCGCCAGCAGCCATAGGGGGCGGCGTGGTTCTGGGGCCAACGTCCTGACTTTC. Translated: CASSHRGRRGSGANVLTF.

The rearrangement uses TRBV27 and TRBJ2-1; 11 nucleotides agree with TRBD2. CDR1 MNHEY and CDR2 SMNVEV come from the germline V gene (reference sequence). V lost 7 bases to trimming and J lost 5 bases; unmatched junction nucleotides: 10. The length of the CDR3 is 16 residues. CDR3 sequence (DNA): TGTGCCAGCACCACACTAGCGGGAGCTTCCCACAATGAGCAGTTCTTC. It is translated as CASTTLAGASHNEQFF.

CDR3 region: CASGEGQLNEKLFF. As DNA, the CDR3 is TGTGCTAGTGGCGAGGGACAGTTAAATGAAAAACTGTTTTTT. The genes are TRBV12-5 and TRBJ1-4; the match to TRBD1 covers 7 bases. Looked up from germline, CDR1 is LGHNT and CDR2 is FRNRAP. The length of the CDR3 is 14 residues. Trimming removed 6 bases from V and 5 bases from J; junction bases left unmatched: 6. Combining the CDR3 with reference TRBV12-5 and TRBJ1-4 gives the whole variable domain DARVTQTPRHKVTEMGQEVTMRCQPILGHNTVFWYRQTMMQGLELLAYFRNRAPLDDSGMPKDRFSAEMPDATLATLKIQPSEPRDSAVYFCASGEGQLNEKLFFGSGTQLSVL.

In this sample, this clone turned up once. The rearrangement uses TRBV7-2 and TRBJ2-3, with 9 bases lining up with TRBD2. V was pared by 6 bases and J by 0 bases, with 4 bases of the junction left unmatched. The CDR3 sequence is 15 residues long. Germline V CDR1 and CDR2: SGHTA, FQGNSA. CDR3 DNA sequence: TGTGCCAGCAGGCTAGCGGGGCCAAGCACAGATACGCAGTATTTT. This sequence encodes CASRLAGPSTDTQYF.

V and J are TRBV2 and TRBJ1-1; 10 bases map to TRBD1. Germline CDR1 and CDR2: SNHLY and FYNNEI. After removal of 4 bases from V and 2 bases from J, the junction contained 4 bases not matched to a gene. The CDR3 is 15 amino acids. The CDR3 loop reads CASSGDRGYNTEAFF. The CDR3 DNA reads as TGTGCCAGCAGTGGGGACAGGGGATACAACACTGAAGCTTTCTTT.

The CDR3: CATRQGGITEAFF. Written as DNA, the CDR3 is TGTGCCACCCGACAGGGTGGTATCACTGAAGCTTTCTTT. The chain couples TRBV6-6 to TRBJ1-1; 7 bases align to TRBD1. The V gene end was trimmed by 10 bases and the J gene end by 4 bases; junction bases not matched to a gene: 9. Germline CDR1 MNHNY, CDR2 SVGAGI (reference sequence). CDR3 length: 13 residues.

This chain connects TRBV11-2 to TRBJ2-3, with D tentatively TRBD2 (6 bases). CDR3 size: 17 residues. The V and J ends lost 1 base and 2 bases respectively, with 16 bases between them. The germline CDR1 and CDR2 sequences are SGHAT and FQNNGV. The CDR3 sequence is CASSLGIRETITDTQYF. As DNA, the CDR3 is TGTGCCAGCAGCTTAGGGATCCGGGAGACAATCACAGATACGCAGTATTTT. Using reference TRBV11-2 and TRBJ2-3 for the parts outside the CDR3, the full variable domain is EAGVAQSPRYKIIEKRQSVAFWCNPISGHATLYWYQQILGQGPKLLIQFQNNGVVDDSQLPKDRFSAERLKGVDSTLKIQPAKLEDSAVYLCASSLGIRETITDTQYFGPGTRLTVL.

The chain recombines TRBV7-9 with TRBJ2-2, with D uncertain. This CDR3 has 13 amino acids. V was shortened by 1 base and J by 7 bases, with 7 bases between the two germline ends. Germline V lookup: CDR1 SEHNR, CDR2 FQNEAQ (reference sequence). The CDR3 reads CASSLVANGELFF. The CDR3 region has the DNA TGTGCCAGCAGCTTAGTAGCAAACGGGGAGCTGTTTTTT.

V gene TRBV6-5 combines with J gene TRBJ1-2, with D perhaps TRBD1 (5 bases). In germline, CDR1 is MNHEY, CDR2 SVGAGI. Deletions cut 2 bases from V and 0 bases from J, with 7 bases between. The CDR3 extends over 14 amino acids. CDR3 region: CASSYRTTNYGYTF. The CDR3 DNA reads TGTGCCAGCAGTTACAGGACAACTAACTATGGCTACACCTTC.

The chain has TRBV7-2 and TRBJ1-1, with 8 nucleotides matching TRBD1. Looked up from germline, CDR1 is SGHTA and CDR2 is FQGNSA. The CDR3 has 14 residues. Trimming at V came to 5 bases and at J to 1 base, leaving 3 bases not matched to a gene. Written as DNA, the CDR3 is TGTGCCAGCAGCGGGACAGGCAAGAACACTGAAGCTTTCTTT. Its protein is CASSGTGKNTEAFF. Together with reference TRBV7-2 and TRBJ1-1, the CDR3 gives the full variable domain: GAGVSQSPSNKVTEKGKDVELRCDPISGHTALYWYRQSLGQGLEFLIYFQGNSAPDKSGLPSDRFSAERTGGSVSTLTIQRTQQEDSAVYLCASSGTGKNTEAFFGQGTRLTVV.

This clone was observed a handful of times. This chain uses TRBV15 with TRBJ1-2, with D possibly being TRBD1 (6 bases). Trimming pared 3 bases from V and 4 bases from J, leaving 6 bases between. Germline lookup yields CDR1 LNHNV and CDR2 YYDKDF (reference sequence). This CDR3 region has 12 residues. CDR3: CATSRDSYGYTF. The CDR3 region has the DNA TGTGCCACCAGCAGGGACAGCTATGGCTACACCTTC.

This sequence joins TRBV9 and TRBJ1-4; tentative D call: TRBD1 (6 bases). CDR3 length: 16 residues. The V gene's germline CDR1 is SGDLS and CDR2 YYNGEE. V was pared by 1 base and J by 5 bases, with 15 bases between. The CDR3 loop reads CASSVRPGTQNEKLFF. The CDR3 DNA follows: TGTGCCAGCAGCGTACGACCCGGGACACAGAATGAAAAACTGTTTTTT.

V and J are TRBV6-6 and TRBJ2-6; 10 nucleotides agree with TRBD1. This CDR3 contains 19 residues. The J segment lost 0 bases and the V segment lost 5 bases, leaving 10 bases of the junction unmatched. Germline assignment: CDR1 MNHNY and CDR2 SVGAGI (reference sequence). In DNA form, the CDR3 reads TGTGCCAGCAGTCGCCGAACCCGGGACAGGGGCTCTGGGGCCAACGTCCTGACTTTC. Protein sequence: CASSRRTRDRGSGANVLTF.

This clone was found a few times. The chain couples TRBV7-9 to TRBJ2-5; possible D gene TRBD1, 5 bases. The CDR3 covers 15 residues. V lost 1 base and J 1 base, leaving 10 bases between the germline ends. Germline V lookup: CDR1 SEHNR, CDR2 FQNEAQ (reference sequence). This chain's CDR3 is CASSLDRIRQETQYF. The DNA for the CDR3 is TGTGCCAGCAGCTTAGACAGGATCCGCCAAGAGACCCAGTACTTC.

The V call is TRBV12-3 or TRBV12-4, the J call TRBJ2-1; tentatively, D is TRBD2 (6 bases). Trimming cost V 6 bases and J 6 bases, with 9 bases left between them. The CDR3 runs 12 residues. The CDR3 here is CASSPGANEQFF. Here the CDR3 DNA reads TGTGCCAGCAGCCCGGGAGCCAATGAGCAGTTCTTC.

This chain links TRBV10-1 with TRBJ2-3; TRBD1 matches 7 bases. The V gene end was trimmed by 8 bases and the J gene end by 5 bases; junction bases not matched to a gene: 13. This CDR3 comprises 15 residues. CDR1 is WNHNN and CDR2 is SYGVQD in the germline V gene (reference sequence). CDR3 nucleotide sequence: TGCGCCAGCTCAGAGGGCCAGGGGGTGGTAGATACGCAGTATTTT. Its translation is CASSEGQGVVDTQYF.

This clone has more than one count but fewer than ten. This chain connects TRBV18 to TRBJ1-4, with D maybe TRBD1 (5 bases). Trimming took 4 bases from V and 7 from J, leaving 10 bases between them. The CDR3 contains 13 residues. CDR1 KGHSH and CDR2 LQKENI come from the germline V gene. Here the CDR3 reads CASSRSQGEKLFF. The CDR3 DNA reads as TGTGCCAGCTCACGCAGCCAGGGTGAAAAACTGTTTTTT. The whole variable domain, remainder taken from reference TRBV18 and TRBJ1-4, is NAGVMQNPRHLVRRRGQEARLRCSPMKGHSHVYWYRQLPEEGLKFMVYLQKENIIDESGMPKERFSAEFPKEGPSILRIQQVVRGDSAAYFCASSRSQGEKLFFGSGTQLSVL.

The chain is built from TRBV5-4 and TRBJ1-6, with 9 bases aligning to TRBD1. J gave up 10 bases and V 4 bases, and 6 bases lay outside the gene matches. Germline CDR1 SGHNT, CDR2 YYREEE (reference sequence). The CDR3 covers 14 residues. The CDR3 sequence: CASSRDRVESPLHF. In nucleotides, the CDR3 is TGTGCCAGCAGCAGGGACAGGGTTGAATCACCCCTCCACTTT.

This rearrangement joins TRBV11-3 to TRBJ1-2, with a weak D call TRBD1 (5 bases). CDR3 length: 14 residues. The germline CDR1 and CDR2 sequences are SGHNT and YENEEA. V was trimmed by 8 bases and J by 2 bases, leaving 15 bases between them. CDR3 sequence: CASPAAGPNYGYTF. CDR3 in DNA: TGTGCCAGCCCTGCGGCAGGGCCGAACTATGGCTACACCTTC.

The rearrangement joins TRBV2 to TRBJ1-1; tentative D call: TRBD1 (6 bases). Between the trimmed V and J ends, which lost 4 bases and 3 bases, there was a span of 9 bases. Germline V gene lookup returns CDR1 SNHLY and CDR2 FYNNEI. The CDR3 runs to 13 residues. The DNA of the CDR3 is TGTGCCAGCAGTGTTTCAGGGGACACTGAAGCTTTCTTT. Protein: CASSVSGDTEAFF.

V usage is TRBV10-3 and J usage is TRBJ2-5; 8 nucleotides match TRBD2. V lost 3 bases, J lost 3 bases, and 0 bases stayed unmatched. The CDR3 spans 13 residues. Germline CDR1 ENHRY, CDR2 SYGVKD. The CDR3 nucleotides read TGTGCCATCAGTGACGGGGGGGAAGAGACCCAGTACTTC. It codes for CAISDGGEETQYF.

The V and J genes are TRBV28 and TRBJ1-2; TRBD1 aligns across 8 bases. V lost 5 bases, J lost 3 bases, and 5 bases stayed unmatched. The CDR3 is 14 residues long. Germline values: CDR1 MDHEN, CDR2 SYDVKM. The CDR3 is CASSPPTGDYGYTF. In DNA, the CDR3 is TGTGCCAGCAGTCCCCCGACAGGGGACTATGGCTACACCTTC.

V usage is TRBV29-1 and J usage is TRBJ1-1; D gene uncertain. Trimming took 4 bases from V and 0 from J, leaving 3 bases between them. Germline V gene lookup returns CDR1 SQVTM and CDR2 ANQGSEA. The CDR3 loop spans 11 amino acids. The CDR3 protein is CSVGVNTEAFF. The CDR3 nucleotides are TGCAGCGTTGGAGTGAACACTGAAGCTTTCTTT.

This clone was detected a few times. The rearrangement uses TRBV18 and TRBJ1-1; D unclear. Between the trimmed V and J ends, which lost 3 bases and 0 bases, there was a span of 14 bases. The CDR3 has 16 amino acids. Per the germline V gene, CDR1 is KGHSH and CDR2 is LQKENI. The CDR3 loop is CASSPFSPGMNTEAFF. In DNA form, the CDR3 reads TGTGCCAGCTCACCGTTCTCCCCGGGTATGAACACTGAAGCTTTCTTT.

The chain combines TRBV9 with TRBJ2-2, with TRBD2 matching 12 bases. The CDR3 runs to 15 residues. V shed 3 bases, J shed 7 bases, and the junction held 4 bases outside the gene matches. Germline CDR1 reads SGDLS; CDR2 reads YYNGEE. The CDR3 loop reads CASSASGRGVGELFF. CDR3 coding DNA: TGTGCCAGCAGCGCTAGCGGGAGGGGTGTCGGGGAGCTGTTTTTT.

This CDR3 is CASRLQGGTEAFF. The CDR3, as DNA: TGTGCCAGTAGGCTACAGGGTGGTACTGAAGCTTTCTTT. V gene TRBV19 combines with J gene TRBJ1-1, with a possible D match to TRBD1 (6 bases). The CDR3 length is 13 residues. Trimming left V 6 bases short and J 5 bases short, with 13 bases between. Germline V gives CDR1 LNHDA, CDR2 SQIVND (reference sequence).

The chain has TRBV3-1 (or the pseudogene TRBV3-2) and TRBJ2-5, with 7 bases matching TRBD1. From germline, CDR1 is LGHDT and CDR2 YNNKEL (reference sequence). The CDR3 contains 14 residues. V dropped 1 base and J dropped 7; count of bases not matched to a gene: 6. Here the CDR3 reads CASSQGQGGGTQYF. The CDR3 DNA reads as TGTGCCAGCAGCCAAGGACAGGGCGGAGGGACCCAGTACTTC.

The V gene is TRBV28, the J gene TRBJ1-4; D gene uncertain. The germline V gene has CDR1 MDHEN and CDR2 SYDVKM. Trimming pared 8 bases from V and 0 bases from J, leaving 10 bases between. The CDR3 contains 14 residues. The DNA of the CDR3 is TGTGCCAGCGGTCAGGAATCAACTAATGAAAAACTGTTTTTT. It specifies CASGQESTNEKLFF.

In DNA form, the CDR3 reads TGTGCCAGCAGCCGAACCCTGGACAGGGGCTACGAGCAGTACTTC. Amino acid sequence: CASSRTLDRGYEQYF. V is TRBV11-2 and J is TRBJ2-7; 9 bases agree with TRBD1. V lost 5 bases to trimming and J lost 3 bases; unmatched junction nucleotides: 8. The CDR3 is 15 residues long. CDR1 SGHAT and CDR2 FQNNGV come from the germline V gene.